This T cell receptor (beta chain) appears in the sequencing data of a study of OX40 agonist ivuxolimab in advanced cancers. Notes on the research overall: The costimulatory receptor OX40 (CD134) was targeted by ivuxolimab, a fully human IgG2 agonistic monoclonal antibody. A male proportion of around 83% and a mean age of roughly 55 years, ranging from roughly 23 to 85, were recorded for the dose-escalation cohort. Partial responses occurred in three dose-escalation patients: two with cutaneous melanoma and one with hepatocellular carcinoma. The paper describes the monotherapy dose-escalation part (N ≈ 52 patients) of the phase I trial of ivuxolimab. Intravenous ivuxolimab was administered to patients every 2 weeks at six dose levels: 0.01, 0.1, 0.3, 1.5, 3 and 10 mg/kg. Prior anti-PD-1, anti-PD-L1 or anti-CTLA-4 therapy was permitted, and 30% to 45% of dose-escalation patients had received checkpoint inhibitors. The purpose of peripheral TCRbeta sequencing was to test whether ivuxolimab changed TCR sequence diversity and led to clonal T-cell expansion. Among the approximately 50 dose-escalation patients, approximately 20 had hepatocellular carcinoma, roughly 15 melanoma, 9 renal cell carcinoma and 9 head and neck cancer. Points the paper makes about the study in general: The antigen specificity of the peripheral T cells that underwent clonal expansion was not determined. At doses of 0.1 to 3.0 mg/kg, clonal expansion of both CD4+ and CD8+ blood T cells was observed from baseline to week 6. Low levels of normalized T-cell clonal expansion were also seen in some patients who did not respond. Partial responders in the 0.1-3.0 mg/kg groups had among the lowest normalized peripheral clonal expansion, especially among CD8+ T cells. After ivuxolimab, expanded clones were on average more numerous among CD8+ T cells than among CD4+ T cells.

According to the germline V gene (reference sequence), CDR1 reads SGHNT and CDR2 reads YYREEE. The CDR3 goes from the cysteine to the phenylalanine over 13 residues. The DNA shown is the 39-base CDR3, in frame from base 1. Relative to germline, V is missing 6 bases and J is missing 7 bases, with 6 bases of the junction outside any gene match. Patients with a history of autoimmune disease or receiving systemic immunosuppression were excluded from the trial. Peripheral blood for TCR sequencing was drawn from every dose cohort at baseline, at cycle 4 day 1 and at cycle 7 day 1. Samples were obtained from an open-label, multicenter, first-in-human phase I dose-escalation trial of ivuxolimab. Adults with locally advanced or metastatic head and neck squamous cell, hepatocellular, melanoma or renal cell carcinoma were enrolled in the trial. Before TCR sequencing, CD4+ T cells and CD8+ T cells from peripheral blood were sorted into separate populations.

Genomic DNA was extracted from sorted cells for sequencing of the TCRbeta CDR3 region. The immunoSEQ Assay was used for sequencing of TCRbeta CDR3 regions. Drawn from immuneACCESS, this table holds only the in-frame rearrangements with V and J called that TCRdb kept. Clones are partly lost; checked studies trace under half to an unresolved V gene and leave the rest unexplained. Here the sample has about 35,000 clones; about 90% occur a single time. The top ten clones comprise roughly a fifth of the sample. With respect to this clone: Its antigen is still unknown. Base-call qualities are not available, and no considerably larger clone is one nucleotide away.

The sample in question was CD4+ or CD8+ T cells sorted from blood, obtained in a trial of the OX40 agonist ivuxolimab. This receptor was identified in an adult with an advanced solid tumor such as melanoma, head and neck, liver or kidney cancer. The V gene is TRBV5-4 and the J gene is TRBJ2-7; TRBD2 fits 11 bases in the junction. The DNA is as follows: TGTGCCAGCATGGCTAGCGGGAGGTCTGAGCAGTACTTC. This codes for CASMASGRSEQYF.